This is a list of T cell receptor beta chains from one sample in a study of blood T cell repertoires in COVID-19. Measured with immunoSEQ multiplex PCR; TCRdb has only the in-frame clones, and not every one. The table has around 480,000 clones, around 88% seen once. Sequencing was carried out using peripheral blood. The source is a woman aged 45 to 65 with COVID-19, enrolled during active disease. Each CDR3 is given with its conserved first and last residue. D genes are given only for firm matches. Part of the rows lack a size; the others show once, few, many or a class for expanded clones.

v_gene,j_gene,d_gene,abundance,CDR3aa,CDR3nt
TRBV7-3,TRBJ2-1,TRBD2,-,CASSPLAGGPREQFF,TGTGCCAGCAGCCCCCTAGCGGGGGGTCCCCGGGAGCAGTTCTTC
TRBV5-1,TRBJ1-2,TRBD1,-,CASSLAGTEYGYTF,TGCGCCAGCAGCTTGGCCGGGACAGAGTATGGCTACACCTTC
TRBV28,TRBJ1-2,-,-,CASTTITGEYGYTF,TGTGCCAGCACCACTATAACCGGGGAGTATGGCTACACCTTC
TRBV28,TRBJ1-1,TRBD1,once,CASSLALVGQGTIMNTEAFF,TGTGCCAGCAGTTTAGCCTTGGTTGGACAGGGGACGATAATGAACACTGAAGCTTTCTTT
TRBV30,TRBJ1-1,-,-,CAWRIQRRRTGEAFF,TGTGCCTGGAGGATTCAACGGAGGAGGACGGGTGAAGCTTTCTTT
TRBV5-5,TRBJ1-2,-,-,CASSLDVRSNYGYTF,TGTGCCAGCAGCTTGGATGTCAGATCTAACTATGGCTACACCTTC
TRBV19,TRBJ2-7,-,-,CASSPWTDKPYEQYF,TGTGCCAGTAGTCCCTGGACGGACAAACCCTACGAGCAGTACTTC
TRBV30,TRBJ2-7,-,-,CAYMPTLPLYEQYF,TGTGCCTACATGCCGACATTACCCCTCTACGAGCAGTACTTC
TRBV5-3,TRBJ1-2,-,-,CARPGKEGYTF,TGTGCCAGACCAGGGAAGGAAGGCTACACCTTC
TRBV9,TRBJ1-5,TRBD1,-,CASSSGQGQPQHF,TGTGCCAGCAGCTCGGGACAGGGTCAGCCCCAGCATTTT
TRBV3-1/TRBV3-2,TRBJ1-3,-,-,CASSLKLYSGNTIYF,TGTGCCAGCAGCTTAAAGCTATACTCTGGAAACACCATATATTTT
TRBV10-3,TRBJ1-4,-,few,CAIRQGAKLFF,TGTGCCATCAGACAGGGTGCAAAACTGTTTTTT
TRBV5-6,TRBJ2-5,-,once,CASSWGGGMETQYF,TGTGCCAGCAGCTGGGGAGGGGGGATGGAGACCCAGTACTTC
TRBV5-6,TRBJ1-1,TRBD1,-,CASSAGGWRQAFF,TGTGCCAGCAGCGCAGGGGGGTGGCGCCAAGCTTTCTTT
TRBV2,TRBJ2-3,-,-,CASSSGRGEEDTQYF,TGTGCCAGCAGTAGCGGACGCGGGGAGGAAGATACGCAGTATTTT
TRBV4-1,TRBJ1-6,-,-,CASSQSQGGSPLHF,TGCGCCAGCAGCCAATCGCAGGGAGGTTCACCCCTCCACTTT
TRBV4-1,TRBJ2-2,-,-,CASRPTGTGPYGELFF,TGCGCCAGCAGGCCTACCGGGACTGGTCCTTACGGGGAGCTGTTTTTT
TRBV5-1,TRBJ2-1,-,-,CASSLLARLNNEQFF,TGCGCCAGCAGCTTGCTAGCGCGACTAAACAATGAGCAGTTCTTC
TRBV7-2,TRBJ2-5,TRBD2,-,CASSLNGRGSVQETQYF,TGTGCCAGCAGCTTAAACGGGCGGGGGTCGGTCCAAGAGACCCAGTACTTC
TRBV7-9,TRBJ2-1,TRBD1,-,CASSPMGHRGNEQFF,TGTGCCAGCAGCCCCATGGGCCACAGGGGCAATGAGCAGTTCTTC
TRBV2,TRBJ2-1,-,-,CASSAGSYYNEQFF,TGTGCCAGCAGTGCTGGCAGTTACTACAATGAGCAGTTCTTC
TRBV7-9,TRBJ2-7,-,once,CASSFPRGGEQYF,TGTGCCAGCAGCTTCCCCAGAGGGGGCGAGCAGTACTTC
TRBV21-1,TRBJ2-3,-,-,CASSKARHQDRAVPTDTQYF,TGTGCCAGCAGCAAAGCAAGGCACCAGGACAGGGCTGTACCCACAGATACGCAGTATTTT
TRBV6-5,TRBJ1-2,-,-,CASSYSRGHSHGYTF,TGTGCCAGCAGTTACTCGAGAGGGCACTCCCATGGCTACACCTTC
TRBV5-1,TRBJ2-3,TRBD1,-,CASSLPGQSTDTQYF,TGCGCCAGCAGCCTACCGGGACAGAGCACAGATACGCAGTATTTT
TRBV5-4,TRBJ2-1,TRBD1,-,CASRPGQGNNEQFF,TGTGCCAGCAGACCGGGACAGGGTAACAATGAGCAGTTCTTC
TRBV29-1,TRBJ2-7,TRBD1,-,CSAGHRDSGEQYF,TGCAGCGCCGGACACCGGGACAGTGGGGAGCAGTACTTC
TRBV11-3,TRBJ2-1,-,-,CASSLWGTRPIDEQFF,TGTGCCAGCAGCTTATGGGGCACCCGACCGATCGATGAGCAGTTCTTC
TRBV9,TRBJ2-1,TRBD1,once,CASSGYSGTGIYNEQFF,TGTGCCAGCAGCGGATACTCCGGGACAGGGATCTACAATGAGCAGTTCTTC
TRBV6-5,TRBJ1-1,-,-,CASQPTWGRTEAFF,TGTGCCAGCCAACCTACATGGGGCCGAACTGAAGCTTTCTTT
TRBV7-3,TRBJ1-1,-,-,CASSMKPGHKNTEAFF,TGTGCCAGCAGCATGAAGCCGGGACACAAGAACACTGAAGCTTTCTTT
TRBV5-1,TRBJ2-3,-,-,CASRRGVSTDTQYF,TGCGCCAGCAGGCGGGGCGTTAGCACAGATACGCAGTATTTT
TRBV2,TRBJ2-7,TRBD1,-,CASSELGTGAYEQYF,TGTGCCAGCAGTGAATTAGGGACAGGGGCCTACGAGCAGTACTTC
TRBV27,TRBJ2-7,-,-,CASSPQQPYEQYF,TGTGCCAGCAGCCCCCAACAGCCTTACGAGCAGTACTTC
TRBV7-3,TRBJ2-6,-,-,CASSFRGSVGANVLTF,TGTGCCAGCAGCTTTCGAGGTTCAGTCGGGGCCAACGTCCTGACTTTC
TRBV3-1/TRBV3-2,TRBJ1-2,TRBD1,-,CASSPGTGGDGYTF,TGTGCCAGCAGCCCAGGGACAGGGGGCGATGGCTACACCTTC
TRBV30,TRBJ1-4,-,-,CAWSYRVPNEKLFF,TGTGCCTGGAGTTACAGGGTACCTAATGAAAAACTGTTTTTT
TRBV10-3,TRBJ2-1,TRBD2,-,CAILAVNTSGGDYNEQFF,TGTGCCATCTTAGCGGTGAACACTAGCGGGGGGGACTACAATGAGCAGTTCTTC
TRBV25-1,TRBJ1-2,-,-,CASSDGFTGGYGYTF,TGTGCCAGCAGTGACGGGTTCACGGGAGGCTATGGCTACACCTTC
TRBV7-8,TRBJ1-6,-,-,CASSPRRVEPLHF,TGTGCCAGCAGCCCGCGGCGCGTAGAACCCCTCCACTTT
TRBV30,TRBJ1-5,-,-,CAWSAVVGNQPQHF,TGTGCCTGGTCTGCAGTGGTGGGCAATCAGCCCCAGCATTTT
TRBV7-8,TRBJ1-2,TRBD1,-,CASSSPTGSSSANYGYTF,TGTGCCAGCAGCTCTCCGACAGGGTCTTCCAGCGCTAACTATGGCTACACCTTC
TRBV25-1,TRBJ2-7,TRBD1,few,CASSELGGRGIYEQYF,TGTGCCAGCAGTGAATTAGGGGGCAGGGGGATCTACGAGCAGTACTTC
TRBV30,TRBJ1-2,-,-,CAWSEGRVRGYTF,TGTGCCTGGAGTGAGGGCAGGGTCCGTGGCTACACCTTC
TRBV5-1,TRBJ1-5,TRBD1,-,CASSLGQGSQPQHF,TGCGCCAGCAGCTTGGGACAGGGGAGTCAGCCCCAGCATTTT
TRBV9,TRBJ1-6,-,-,CASSVGGGGGSPLHF,TGTGCCAGCAGCGTAGGGGGGGGCGGAGGATCACCCCTCCACTTT
TRBV5-4,TRBJ1-4,-,-,CASSWQGSEKLFF,TGTGCCAGCAGCTGGCAGGGAAGTGAAAAACTGTTTTTT
TRBV7-2,TRBJ1-1,-,-,CASSKTGWNTEAFF,TGTGCCAGCAGCAAAACAGGGTGGAACACTGAAGCTTTCTTT
TRBV5-4,TRBJ1-3,TRBD1,-,CASSSAGTGGASAATIYF,TGTGCCAGCAGCTCGGCCGGGACAGGGGGCGCCTCGGCGGCCACCATATATTTT
TRBV30,TRBJ1-1,-,-,CAWSSLSRRTEAFF,TGTGCCTGGAGTTCCCTATCTAGAAGGACTGAAGCTTTCTTT